This TCR beta chain was sequenced for a study of spatial heterogeneity in lung cancer. Study as a whole: A consistent excess of beta-chain over alpha-chain sequences was detected. Averaged across combinations, each unique TCR and UMI pairing appeared more than ten times in raw reads, which were uncorrected.

The time point denotes: sample taken at primary tumor resection. In each case, whole RNA from tumor, nontumor lung or frozen PBMC was sequenced unsorted. The donors, fewer than 95 patients with untreated early-stage non-small cell lung cancer, provided the samples. A single record per CDR3 protein comes from TCRdb applying MiXCR to the 5' RACE reads. The table includes some 37,000 distinct CDR3 sequences, around 5% detected once. The V segment lost 5 bases and the J segment 1 base; nucleotides outside the gene matches: 7. CDR1 is MDHEN, CDR2 SYDVKM, per germline. The CDR3 runs to 15 residues. Study findings and constraints: At tumor resection, ubiquitous expanded TCRs were detected in blood more often than later.

This clonotype was recorded at least ten times. The antigen remains undetermined. Sequences were derived from PBMCs, sampled at surgery. This chain connects TRBV28 to TRBJ2-5; 7 bases agree with TRBD1. The TCR sequence derives from a female donor with early-stage non-small cell lung cancer. The CDR3 DNA is TGTGCCAGCAGTCCCCCCGGGACAGCCCAAGAGACCCAGTACTTC. Its protein product is CASSPPGTAQETQYF.